The T cell receptor (beta chain) described here comes from a study of blood T cell repertoires in COVID-19. Trimming removed 10 bases from V and 7 bases from J; junction bases left unmatched: 9. From germline, CDR1 is MNHEY and CDR2 SVGAGI. This CDR3 contains 13 residues. Sequencing was performed with immunoSEQ multiplex PCR; in TCRdb, only in-frame clones are kept and a portion is missing. The table shows 100,000 to 150,000 clones, with around 82% occurring only once. The chain carries TRBV6-5 and TRBJ2-7, with TRBD1 matching over 11 bases. The source material was peripheral blood. The sequence was collected from a man aged 30 to 39 with COVID-19, enrolled during active disease. Here the CDR3 reads CATQGTGGWEQYF. In nucleotides, the CDR3 is TGTGCCACCCAAGGGACAGGGGGTTGGGAGCAGTACTTC.